This TCR beta chain was documented in a study of blood T cell repertoires in COVID-19. The study recruited people aged roughly 18 to 95 years across about two dozen US areas. Researchers sorted participants into cohorts using their self-reported clinical history. TCRdb's table, derived via immunoSEQ multiplex PCR, lists solely in-frame clones and lacks some. The data contain about 200,000 clones, about 82% of them singletons. The CDR3 covers 15 residues. The V gene's germline CDR1 is MNHEY and CDR2 SVGAGI. With V trimmed by 4 bases and J by 0 bases, 5 bases remained unmatched. The sample comprised PBMCs or T cells enriched from blood (not recorded which). This rearrangement joins TRBV6-5 to TRBJ2-7; TRBD1 agrees at 8 bases. The sequence was obtained from a man in his forties or fifties with acute COVID-19. The CDR3: CASSSGTGISYEQYF. The DNA of the CDR3 is TGTGCCAGCAGTTCCGGGACAGGCATCTCCTACGAGCAGTACTTC.